This T cell receptor beta chain was obtained from a study of response to subunit inactivated influenza vaccine. Germline V CDR1 and CDR2: LGHNA, YNFKEQ. J lost 6 bases, V lost 2 bases, and 14 bases had no gene match. The CDR3 spans 18 residues. General observations from the study: There was a suggestion from the authors that each seasonal influenza vaccination recruits few new T cells.

This clonotype has ten or more counts. Its antigen is not identified. Using its own MiXCR run on the RT-PCR reads, TCRdb lists one record per CDR3 protein. The table lists about 480,000 distinct CDR3 sequences, 13% of them singletons. This receptor was identified in a man aged 50-60 years who received an inactivated influenza vaccine. The chain joins TRBV4-2 to TRBJ1-5; the match to TRBD1 covers 9 bases. The sample consisted of PBMCs from blood, taken around seven weeks after vaccination. CDR3 bases: TGTGCCAGCAGCCAAAACTCGGGACAGGGTTTCTCTCGTCAGCCCCAGCATTTT. This sequence encodes CASSQNSGQGFSRQPQHF.